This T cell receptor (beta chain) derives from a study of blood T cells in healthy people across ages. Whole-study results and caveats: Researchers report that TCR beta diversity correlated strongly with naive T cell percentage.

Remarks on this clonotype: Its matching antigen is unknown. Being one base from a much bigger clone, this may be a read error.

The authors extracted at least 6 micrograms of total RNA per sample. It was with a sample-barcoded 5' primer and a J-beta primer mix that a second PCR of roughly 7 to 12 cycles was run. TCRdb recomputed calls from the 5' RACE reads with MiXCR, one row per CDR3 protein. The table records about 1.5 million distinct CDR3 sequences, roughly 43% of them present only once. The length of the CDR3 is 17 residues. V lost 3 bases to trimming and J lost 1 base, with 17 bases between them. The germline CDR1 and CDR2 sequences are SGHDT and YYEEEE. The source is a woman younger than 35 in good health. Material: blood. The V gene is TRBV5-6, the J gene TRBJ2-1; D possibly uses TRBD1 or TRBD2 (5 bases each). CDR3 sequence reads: CASSYFEGRESYNEQFF. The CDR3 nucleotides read TGTGCCAGCAGCTACTTTGAGGGACGAGAGTCCTACAATGAGCAGTTCTTC. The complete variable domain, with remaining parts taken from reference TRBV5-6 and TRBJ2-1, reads DAGVTQSPTHLIKTRGQQVTLRCSPKSGHDTVSWYQQALGQGPQFIFQYYEEEERQRGNFPDRFSGHQFPNYSSELNVNALLLGDSALYLCASSYFEGRESYNEQFFGPGTRLTVL.